This T cell receptor beta chain was sequenced in a study of T cell responses to AZD1222 COVID-19 vaccine (dated by TCRdb to about 2021). For the wider study: TCR sequencing covered roughly 230 trial participants: 207 given two doses of AZD1222 and about 26 given two doses of MenACWY control vaccine. Enrollment into the trials was organized by age into subgroups of 18-55, 56-69 and 70-plus years, and those subgroups contained approximately 160, 26 and 62 TCR-sequenced participants, respectively.

The germline V gene supplies CDR1 SGHTS and CDR2 YDEGEE. Including the terminal cysteine and phenylalanine, the CDR3 comprises 12 residues. The sequence is cut down to CDR3 DNA, 36 bases in frame from base 1. Trimming at the junction amounts to 2 bases on V and 4 bases on J, and the germline ends lie 5 bases apart. The sample's time point label is to be understood as: about 28 days (+/-7) after the second vaccine dose. Because spike-specific TCR depth and breadth did not differ between the two schedules, AZD1222 recipients who got a second dose at roughly 4 weeks were pooled with those who got a second dose at roughly 12 weeks. Vaccinee samples were obtained from the UK trials COV001 and COV002, which included a single-blind randomized controlled phase 2/3 trial of AZD1222 (ChAdOx1 nCoV-19) in healthy adults. Trial participant PBMC samples were collected at day 0 and day 28 after the second dose for TCRbeta chain sequencing.

The CDR3 regions of human TCRbeta chains were analyzed by immunosequencing. The study's processing was this. Repertoire TCRs were checked for matches against a reference library of SARS-CoV-2-specific TCRs that had been generated using the MIRA antigen-specificity platform. Breadth was defined as the fraction of unique TCRs that were SARS-CoV-2-associated. Depth was defined as the fraction of total T cells that were SARS-CoV-2-associated. Using the MIRA data, each spike-specific TCR was mapped to the spike region that the TCR reacts to and placed in a CD4 or CD8 class. Log10-transformed breadth and depth values were compared by one-way ANOVA with Sidak's multiple comparisons tests. This is the immuneACCESS table as TCRdb keeps it, with only in-frame sequences that have V and J called. A part of the clones is gone; compared with another copy, unresolved V genes explain less than half, and the rest is unexplained. From that table come the V and J calls and clone size; the DNA was used to work out D and trimming. This sample lists about 140,000 clones; 80% to 95% were detected once. The ten largest clones take up approximately 3.7% of the sample.

Findings and caveats that apply to the study as a whole: A significant rise in spike-specific TCR breadth and depth was observed after two AZD1222 doses relative to day 0 and relative to MenACWY recipients. The whole spike protein was spanned by vaccine-associated CD4 TCRs, and dominant responses were seen in regions 160-218 and 743-854. Epitopes outside the regions mutated in the B.1.351 and B.1.1.7 variants were reportedly recognized by nearly half of the unique spike-specific TCRs. Because no day 14 peak-response samples were available, repertoires were characterized only after the peak T cell response. Conclusions about previously exposed vaccinees are limited because only a handful of AZD1222 recipients were SARS-CoV-2 seropositive at baseline. The 56-69-year group was small, and its depth increase did not reach significance, likely because of low power. Most participants were white British and females outnumbered males, and the authors suggested that clonal diversity may have been underestimated.

Remarks on this clone: Which antigen it targets is not known. The record has no base qualities; no much larger clone is one base away.

This clonotype originated in an adult who received the AZD1222 COVID-19 vaccine. The chain employs TRBV5-8 and TRBJ2-3; the D gene is not confidently resolved. Sequencing was performed on peripheral blood, taken 28 days after the second AZD1222 dose. The bases are TGTGCCAGCAGCTTAGTACCAGATACGCAGTATTTT. It translates as CASSLVPDTQYF. With the portions outside the CDR3 filled from the reference TRBV5-8 and TRBJ2-3 genes, the complete variable region becomes EAGVTQSPTHLIKTRGQQATLRCSPISGHTSVYWYQQALGLGLQFLLWYDEGEERNRGNFPPRFSGRQFPNYSSELNVNALELEDSALYLCASSLVPDTQYFGPGTRLTVL.